Listed below are T cell receptor beta chains from one sample, sequenced in a study of cytomegalovirus exposure and HLA in healthy donors. Profiled with immunoSEQ multiplex PCR; TCRdb holds only in-frame clones, not every one. The data contain around 150,000 clones, approximately 80% of them singletons. The sequencing input was PBMCs. These receptors all stem from a man aged 25 to 40 in good health and CMV-seronegative. Both conserved end residues are part of each CDR3. The order of the fields is J gene, D gene, clone size, V gene, CDR3 DNA, CDR3 protein. A D gene is named only where the DNA matches it firmly. Where a row states a size, it is once, few, many or the class of an expanded clone; other rows omit it.

>TRBJ2-4|NA|NA|TRBV6-5
TGTGCCAGCAGACAGGGAGACATTCAGTACTTC
CASRQGDIQYF
>TRBJ1-5|NA|NA|TRBV30
TGTGCCTGGAGTCAAATTGATCAGCCCCAGCATTTT
CAWSQIDQPQHF
>TRBJ2-7|TRBD2|NA|TRBV18
TGTGCCAGCTCACCCCATGAGCGGGGGAGCTCCTACGAGCAGTACTTC
CASSPHERGSSYEQYF
>TRBJ2-7|TRBD2|NA|TRBV28
TGTGCCAGCAGTTTATGGTCTAGCGGCAGCTCCTACGAGCAGTACTTC
CASSLWSSGSSYEQYF
>TRBJ2-1|NA|NA|TRBV5-6
TGTGCCAGCCGTTTCCCAGGACAAAGCTCCTACAATGAGCAGTTCTTC
CASRFPGQSSYNEQFF
>TRBJ1-4|NA|NA|TRBV25-1
TGTGCCAGCAGTGATACCCAGGGCAGAACTAATGAAAAACTGTTTTTT
CASSDTQGRTNEKLFF
>TRBJ1-5|NA|NA|TRBV6-5
TGTGCCAGCAGTTACTCGGCAGGCAATCAGCCCCAGCATTTT
CASSYSAGNQPQHF
>TRBJ2-5|TRBD1|NA|TRBV27
TGTGCCAGCAGTTGGGGACAGGGAAGGGAGACCCAGTACTTC
CASSWGQGRETQYF
>TRBJ1-2|NA|NA|TRBV5-6
TGTGCCAGCAGCTTGTTGTCAGGGGAGGGCTACACCTTC
CASSLLSGEGYTF
>TRBJ2-7|NA|NA|TRBV28
TGTGCCAGCAGTTTTTATGTAGGGGGCTCCTACGAGCAGTACTTC
CASSFYVGGSYEQYF
>TRBJ2-1|TRBD2|NA|TRBV29-1
TGCAGCGTTGTGGCTAGCGGGATGTACAATGAGCAGTTCTTC
CSVVASGMYNEQFF
>TRBJ2-5|NA|NA|TRBV11-2
TGTGCCAGCAGCCGACAGGACCTAGAGACCCAGTACTTC
CASSRQDLETQYF
>TRBJ1-4|TRBD1|NA|TRBV7-2
TGTGCCAGCAGCTTTTTAGGAGGACAGGCCCCTGAAAAACTGTTTTTT
CASSFLGGQAPEKLFF
>TRBJ2-7|NA|NA|TRBV21-1
TGTGCCAGCAGCAAAGTGGTGACCCGCTCCAAGGACTCTCTCTCCTACGAGCAGTACTTC
CASSKVVTRSKDSLSYEQYF
>TRBJ1-1|NA|NA|TRBV7-8
TGTGCCAGCACATCACAGGGCAGGGAAATTGAAGCTTTCTTT
CASTSQGREIEAFF
>TRBJ1-3|TRBD1|NA|TRBV7-9
TGTGCCAGCAGCCGTCTACAGGGGGCTGGAAACACCATATATTTT
CASSRLQGAGNTIYF
>TRBJ1-2|TRBD1|NA|TRBV28
TGTGCCAGCAGTGTGGACAGGGCTGGCTACACCTTC
CASSVDRAGYTF
>TRBJ2-3|TRBD2|NA|TRBV27
TGTGCCAGCAGAACTAGCGGCACAGATACGCAGTATTTT
CASRTSGTDTQYF
>TRBJ2-2|TRBD2|NA|TRBV6-6
TGTGCCAGCCGTGGGCGGGAGGGGAAAATCGGGGAGCTGTTTTTT
CASRGREGKIGELFF
>TRBJ2-7|NA|few|TRBV6-5
TGTGCCAGCAGTTACGGGCACACGGTCGAGCAGTACTTC
CASSYGHTVEQYF
>TRBJ1-2|NA|NA|TRBV28
TGTGCCACCTCCATTCCCAGTCGGGTTGGATATTCGAACTATGGCTACACCTTC
CATSIPSRVGYSNYGYTF
>TRBJ2-7|TRBD2|NA|TRBV28
TGTGCCAGCAGTCCCCCTGGGACTAGCGGTACCTACGAGCAGTACTTC
CASSPPGTSGTYEQYF
>TRBJ2-7|TRBD1|NA|TRBV18
TGTGCCAGCTCATACACCGGGACAGGGGGCTACGAGCAGTACTTC
CASSYTGTGGYEQYF
>TRBJ1-5|TRBD1|NA|TRBV9
TGTGCCAGCAGGGACAGGTCCGATCAGCCCCAGCATTTT
CASRDRSDQPQHF
>TRBJ2-7|NA|NA|TRBV30
TGTGCCGGGAATTTATGGGGCCATCACGAGCAGTACTTC
CAGNLWGHHEQYF
>TRBJ1-5|NA|few|TRBV28
TGTGCCAGCACGTCGGCGGGGTATAGCAATCAGCCCCAGCATTTT
CASTSAGYSNQPQHF
>TRBJ2-7|TRBD2|NA|TRBV28
TGTGCCAGCATAAGGGGACTAGCGGGATACTACGAGCAGTACTTC
CASIRGLAGYYEQYF
>TRBJ2-3|TRBD2|NA|TRBV28
TGTGCCAGCAGTGGTAGCGGGAGGGCCGGGGATACGCAGTATTTT
CASSGSGRAGDTQYF
>TRBJ2-1|TRBD2|NA|TRBV6-5
TGTGCCAGCAGAGGACTAGCGGGATACAATGAGCAGTTCTTC
CASRGLAGYNEQFF
>TRBJ1-1|NA|NA|TRBV28
TGTGCCAGCAGTTTAGAGGTGATAAACACTGAAGCTTTCTTT
CASSLEVINTEAFF
>TRBJ1-1|NA|NA|TRBV18
TGTGCCAGCTCACCGACTCAGAACACTGAAGCTTTCTTT
CASSPTQNTEAFF
>TRBJ1-2|NA|NA|TRBV5-4
TGTGCCAGCAGCCCTGGGGCAGGCATCCTGTATGGCTGCACCTTC
CASSPGAGILYGCTF
>TRBJ1-5|TRBD1|NA|TRBV27
TGTGCCAGCAGTTTCGGGACAGGGGACAATCAGCCCCAGCATTTT
CASSFGTGDNQPQHF
>TRBJ1-3|TRBD1|NA|TRBV30
TGTGCCTGGAGTCAAACCGGGACAGGGGGACCCATATATTTT
CAWSQTGTGGPIYF
>TRBJ2-7|NA|NA|TRBV2
TGTGCCAGCAGTGAAGTGGCCGCCGTGTACTTC
CASSEVAAVYF
>TRBJ1-4|NA|NA|TRBV27
TGTGCCAGCAGTTTAAAGGGACTTCAGAAGGCCTCTAATGAAAAACTGTTTTTT
CASSLKGLQKASNEKLFF
>TRBJ2-1|NA|NA|TRBV11-2
TGTGCCAGCAGCTTAGGCAGGGTGAAGCAGTTCTTC
CASSLGRVKQFF
>TRBJ1-3|NA|NA|TRBV7-9
TGTGCCAGCAACTGGTTTGCGGAGAATGGAAACACCATATATTTT
CASNWFAENGNTIYF
>TRBJ2-3|TRBD2|NA|TRBV7-6
TGTGCCAGCAGCACCTTAGCGGGAGATACGCAGTATTTT
CASSTLAGDTQYF
>TRBJ1-1|TRBD1|NA|TRBV7-8
TGTGCCAGCAGCTCTCGCATACAGGGGGGGCCTACTGAAGCTTTCTTT
CASSSRIQGGPTEAFF
>TRBJ2-1|TRBD2|NA|TRBV5-1
TGCGCCAGCAGCTTCGGAGCGGGAAGGGGCTACAATGAGCAGTTCTTC
CASSFGAGRGYNEQFF